This TCR beta chain was sequenced during a study of OX40 agonist ivuxolimab in advanced cancers. Study-level information: Patient treatment consisted of intravenous ivuxolimab administration every 2 weeks at 0.01 to 10 mg/kg. Three patients responded partially, comprising one with hepatocellular carcinoma and two with cutaneous melanoma.

Study-wide results and caveats: Among T cells, CD8+ cells averaged more expanded clones than CD4+ cells. Clones of CD4+ and CD8+ blood T cells grew by week 6 at doses of 0.1 to 3.0 mg/kg.

In regard to this clone: Its antigen is not identified.

The table came from immunoSEQ multiplex PCR; TCRdb's copy has only in-frame clones and leaves some out. The sample has about 110,000 clones, around 90% seen once. This clonotype was sampled from an adult with an advanced solid tumor such as melanoma, head and neck, liver or kidney cancer. The specimen was CD4+ or CD8+ T cells sorted from blood, collected in a trial of the OX40 agonist ivuxolimab.

Here the CDR3 DNA reads TGTGCCAGCACGGCGACTCCGAACACTGAAGCTTTCTTT. The encoded protein is CASTATPNTEAFF. This sequence joins TRBV25-1 and TRBJ1-1; D is unresolved. V lost 7 bases and J lost 1, with 10 bases in between. The CDR3 has 13 residues. Germline CDR1 MGHDK, CDR2 SYGVNS.